A selection of T cell receptor beta chains follows, all from one sample in a study of blood T cells in healthy people across ages. MiXCR, run by TCRdb on the 5' RACE reads, gives a single entry per CDR3 protein. The sample has around 1.7 million distinct CDR3 sequences, roughly 27% seen once. Sequencing was carried out using blood. The receptor source for this set is a woman aged 30 to 39 in good health. Each CDR3 is given with its conserved first and last residue. A D gene is named only where the DNA matches it firmly. Not every row has a clone size; where given, it reads once, few, many or a size class.

.,13,TRBJ2-1,.,TRBV6-6,CASSYTATNEQFF,TGTGCCAGCAGTTACACGGCTACCAATGAGCAGTTCTTC
.,12,TRBJ2-7,.,TRBV24-1,CATSDIGGLQYF,TGTGCCACCAGTGATATAGGGGGTCTGCAGTACTTC
TRBD2,16,TRBJ2-5,few,TRBV5-1,CASSGLAGGRQETQYF,TGCGCCAGCAGTGGACTAGCGGGGGGCCGACAAGAGACCCAGTACTTC
.,14,TRBJ2-3,few,TRBV2,CASSVGAHTDTQYF,TGTGCCAGCAGTGTCGGAGCCCACACAGATACGCAGTATTTT
.,12,TRBJ2-1,.,TRBV12-3/TRBV12-4,CVSSLVASEQFF,TGTGTCAGCAGTTTAGTAGCGAGTGAGCAGTTCTTC
TRBD1,15,TRBJ2-1,many,TRBV6-5,CASRNGQGIYNEQFF,TGTGCCAGCAGAAACGGACAGGGGATCTACAATGAGCAGTTCTTC
.,14,TRBJ1-1,.,TRBV20-1,CSARSDSLNTEAFF,TGCAGTGCTAGATCGGACAGTCTGAACACTGAAGCTTTCTTT
TRBD1,13,TRBJ1-5,few,TRBV29-1,CSVVQGAGQPQHF,TGCAGCGTCGTACAGGGGGCGGGTCAGCCCCAGCATTTT
.,14,TRBJ1-5,.,TRBV19,CTSRTQADVRPQHF,TGTACCAGTAGAACACAGGCGGACGTAAGGCCCCAGCATTTT
TRBD1,14,TRBJ2-7,many,TRBV29-1,CSVEVGTGYYEQYF,TGCAGCGTTGAAGTAGGGACAGGATACTACGAGCAGTACTTC
TRBD2,14,TRBJ2-3,once,TRBV5-5,CAGSRGGTTDTQYF,TGTGCCGGCAGCCGCGGGGGGACCACAGATACGCAGTATTTT
.,14,TRBJ1-1,.,TRBV2,CASSADQGITEAFF,TGTGCCAGCAGTGCCGATCAGGGAATCACTGAAGCTTTCTTT
.,20,TRBJ2-1,.,TRBV9,CASSVSPSGGGSLSYNEQFF,TGTGCCAGCAGCGTATCACCCTCGGGGGGCGGGAGCCTCTCCTACAATGAGCAGTTCTTC
.,13,TRBJ2-5,few,TRBV28,CASTGGAQETQYF,TGTGCCAGCACCGGAGGGGCCCAAGAGACCCAGTACTTC
TRBD2,15,TRBJ2-2,once,TRBV5-1,CASSPASGRTGELFF,TGCGCCAGCAGCCCTGCTAGCGGGAGAACCGGGGAGCTGTTTTTT
.,13,TRBJ1-2,.,TRBV5-1,CASSIPEGDGYTF,TGCGCCAGCAGCATACCGGAAGGGGATGGCTACACCTTC
TRBD2,14,TRBJ2-7,.,TRBV11-1,CTSSLCLAGDEQYF,TGTACCAGCAGCTTATGTCTAGCGGGAGACGAGCAGTACTTC
TRBD2,14,TRBJ2-7,.,TRBV30,CAWRVAGGSYEQYF,TGTGCCTGGAGGGTAGCGGGGGGGTCCTACGAGCAGTACTTC
TRBD1,14,TRBJ2-7,many,TRBV10-1,CASMMRTGRNEQYF,TGCGCCAGCATGATGAGGACAGGGAGAAACGAGCAGTACTTC
TRBD2,18,TRBJ2-1,.,TRBV5-1,CASSVQLAGGSSYNEQFF,TGCGCCAGCAGCGTCCAACTAGCGGGGGGCTCGTCCTACAATGAGCAGTTCTTC
.,13,TRBJ2-2,once,TRBV12-5,CASGPRETGELFF,TGTGCTAGTGGCCCCAGGGAAACCGGGGAGCTGTTTTTT
.,13,TRBJ2-3,.,TRBV5-1,CASSFQLTDTQYF,TGCGCCAGCAGCTTCCAGTTGACAGATACGCAGTATTTT
.,14,TRBJ1-4,few,TRBV5-4,CASSRRTDEEKLFF,TGTGCCAGCAGCCGCAGGACAGACGAAGAAAAACTGTTTTTT
TRBD2,14,TRBJ2-1,.,TRBV29-1,CSVERAGDYNEQFF,TGCAGCGTTGAAAGGGCGGGGGATTACAATGAGCAGTTCTTC
.,10,TRBJ2-1,few,TRBV15,CATGRNEQFF,TGTGCCACCGGTAGAAATGAGCAGTTCTTC
.,14,TRBJ2-6,many,TRBV6-1,CASNPASGANVLTF,TGTGCCAGCAACCCAGCCTCTGGGGCCAACGTCCTGACTTTC
.,17,TRBJ2-7,.,TRBV18,CASSRERAEKSSYEQYF,TGTGCCAGCTCACGAGAGAGGGCCGAAAAGAGCTCCTACGAGCAGTACTTC
.,15,TRBJ1-1,.,TRBV7-9,CASSLGRGQNTEAFF,TGTGCCAGCAGCTTAGGGAGGGGACAGAACACTGAAGCTTTCTTT
TRBD1,15,TRBJ1-2,few,TRBV7-2,CASSKWTGTGVGYTF,TGTGCCAGCAGCAAATGGACCGGGACAGGGGTAGGCTACACCTTC
.,17,TRBJ2-1,few,TRBV4-3,CASSPSLAGGGHNEQFF,TGCGCCAGCAGCCCATCTCTAGCAGGGGGGGGACACAATGAGCAGTTCTTC
TRBD2,15,TRBJ2-7,few,TRBV10-3,CATRADGTRLYEQYF,TGTGCCACCAGGGCCGACGGGACTAGGTTGTACGAGCAGTACTTC
TRBD1,15,TRBJ2-1,few,TRBV12-5,CASGQRQGAYNEQFF,TGTGCTAGTGGTCAACGACAGGGAGCCTACAATGAGCAGTTCTTC
.,16,TRBJ2-5,few,TRBV5-1,CASSLGRDRDWETQYF,TGCGCCAGCAGCTTGGGCCGAGATAGGGATTGGGAGACCCAGTACTTC
.,13,TRBJ1-1,few,TRBV7-9,CASSLASDSEAFF,TGTGCCAGCAGCTTAGCGTCGGACAGTGAAGCTTTCTTT
TRBD1,17,TRBJ2-1,few,TRBV18,CASSLQQAGTAYNERFF,TGTGCCAGCTCACTACAACAGGCCGGGACAGCCTACAATGAGCGGTTCTTC
TRBD1,11,TRBJ1-2,many,TRBV20-1,CSGTGAYGYTF,TGCAGTGGGACAGGAGCCTATGGCTACACCTTC
.,12,TRBJ2-1,.,TRBV18,CASSPRDGRQFF,TGTGCCAGCTCACCACGGGATGGGAGGCAGTTCTTC
.,12,TRBJ1-6,.,TRBV5-1,CASSRDRNPLHF,TGCGCCAGCAGCCGAGATCGGAATCCCCTCCACTTT
TRBD1,13,TRBJ2-7,.,TRBV30,CAWSQDRAYEQYF,TGTGCCTGGAGTCAAGACAGGGCCTACGAGCAGTACTTC
.,14,TRBJ2-3,many,TRBV5-1,CATRREGPTDTQYF,TGCGCCACCAGGCGCGAGGGTCCCACAGATACGCAGTATTTT